A selection of T cell receptor beta chains follows, all from one sample in a study of T cells in localized non-small cell lung cancer. Data came from immunoSEQ multiplex PCR; TCRdb stores just in-frame clones and leaves some out. The data show about 3,000 clones, approximately 17% seen once. The starting material was lung tumor tissue, obtained before any cancer treatment. The receptors come from a man aged 35 to 70 with stage I squamous cell lung carcinoma. The CDR3 runs from the conserved cysteine through the conserved F or W. D genes are given only for firm matches. Part of the rows lack a size; the others show once, few, many or a class for expanded clones.

v_call	j_call	d_call	clone_size	cdr3_nt	cdr3_aa
TRBV5-1	TRBJ1-4	.	.	TGCGCCAGCAGCTTGGGAGCGGCAACTAATGAAAAACTGTTTTTT	CASSLGAATNEKLFF
TRBV19	TRBJ1-2	.	.	TGTGCCAGTAGTATTAGGGGACTAAATGGCTACACCTTC	CASSIRGLNGYTF
TRBV5-1	TRBJ1-5	.	once	TGCGCCAGCAGCTTGGGGCAGGGAAGCAATCAGCCCCAGCATTTT	CASSLGQGSNQPQHF
TRBV28	TRBJ1-4	TRBD1	.	TGTGCCAGCAGTCTCAACCGCCGGGCGGGACAGGGGAAAGAAAAACTGTTTTTT	CASSLNRRAGQGKEKLFF
TRBV28	TRBJ2-7	.	few	TGTGCCAGCAGTGGGGGAGGAGGGGACGAGCAGTACTTC	CASSGGGGDEQYF
TRBV30	TRBJ1-2	.	once	TGTGCCTGGAGTGTACAGCGGAACTATGGCTACACCTTC	CAWSVQRNYGYTF
TRBV9	TRBJ1-5	.	few	TGTGCCAGCAGCGTAGGAACAGTTAGCAATCAGCCCCAGCATTTT	CASSVGTVSNQPQHF
TRBV6-8	TRBJ2-2	.	few	TGTGCCAGCACAGGGGTCGGGCCCGAGGGCGGGGAGCTGTTTTTT	CASTGVGPEGGELFF
TRBV11-3	TRBJ1-3	TRBD1	.	TGTGCCAGCAGCATCGGGACAGAAGGAAACACCATATATTTT	CASSIGTEGNTIYF
TRBV5-1	TRBJ2-3	.	.	TGCGCCAGCAGCTCGGTTCCCTTTCCTAGGAACACAGATACGCAGTATTTT	CASSSVPFPRNTDTQYF
TRBV11-3	TRBJ1-1	.	few	TGTGCCAGCAGCTTAAATCGGGGCGACACTGAAGCTTTCTTT	CASSLNRGDTEAFF
TRBV5-1	TRBJ2-2	.	.	TGCGCCACCGGGGCGACTAATTCGAACACCGGGGAGCTGTTTTTT	CATGATNSNTGELFF
TRBV6-8	TRBJ2-1	TRBD2	few	TGTGCCAGCAGGACTAGCGGGGGGAATGAGCAGTTCTTC	CASRTSGGNEQFF
TRBV9	TRBJ1-4	TRBD1	.	TGTGCCAGCAGCTTCACCGGGACAGGGAGTGAAAAACTGTTTTTT	CASSFTGTGSEKLFF
TRBV11-3	TRBJ2-4	.	medium-sized	TGTGCCAGCAGCTTGGAAAGGTCTGCGGCCAAAAACATTCAGTACTTC	CASSLERSAAKNIQYF
TRBV18	TRBJ1-1	.	few	TGTGCCAGCTCACCCGGACAGAACATTCAAGCTTTCTTT	CASSPGQNIQAFF
TRBV28	TRBJ2-1	TRBD2	.	TGTGCCAGCAGTTTAGAGAGCGGGGTACGCAATGAGCAGTTCTTC	CASSLESGVRNEQFF
TRBV11-3	TRBJ1-6	.	.	TGTGCCAGCAGCTTAGGGGGGCCCTCCGTTAATTCACCCCTCCACTTT	CASSLGGPSVNSPLHF
TRBV4-1	TRBJ1-2	.	few	TGCGCCAGCAGCCAAGATTGGGGAGGGTTCCTTAGCTATGGCTACACCTTC	CASSQDWGGFLSYGYTF
TRBV5-1	TRBJ2-7	.	few	TGCGCCAGCAGCTTGGAATTAGCGGTTTCCTACGAGCAGTACTTC	CASSLELAVSYEQYF
TRBV6-8	TRBJ1-6	.	medium-sized	TGTGCCAGCAGTTACTCCCCCTGGGAGTCCTATAATTCACCCCTCCACTTT	CASSYSPWESYNSPLHF
TRBV6-8	TRBJ2-3	.	medium-sized	TGTGCCAGCAGGCCATGGGGTCCTAGCACAGATACGCAGTATTTT	CASRPWGPSTDTQYF
TRBV28	TRBJ2-7	TRBD1	.	TGTGCCATCACGTCTCCGGGACAGGGGCCCTACGAGCAGTACTTC	CAITSPGQGPYEQYF
TRBV28	TRBJ1-2	TRBD1	.	TGTGCCAGCAGACCAGGGGGCGCAAATCTAGGCTACACCTTC	CASRPGGANLGYTF
TRBV19	TRBJ1-4	.	.	TGTGCCAGTAACCCACAGGGCGCAGAGGGAAAGATGTTTTTT	CASNPQGAEGKMFF
TRBV11-3	TRBJ2-3	.	few	TGTGCCAGCAGTTATTTGCCCCGGGGGGCTAGCACAGATACGCAGTATTTT	CASSYLPRGASTDTQYF
TRBV28	TRBJ1-2	.	.	TGTGCCAGCAGTTTATGGTCCGGGAACTATGGCTACACCTTC	CASSLWSGNYGYTF
TRBV28	TRBJ1-2	.	.	TGTGCCAGCAGTTTACCTCGGGATAACTATGGCTACACCTTC	CASSLPRDNYGYTF
TRBV11-3	TRBJ2-7	TRBD1	.	TGTGCCAGCGGCAGGATGGGACAGGGGGCATACGAGCAGTACTTC	CASGRMGQGAYEQYF
TRBV19	TRBJ2-3	TRBD2	.	TGTGCCAGTCGGGGGTTTGGCGGGGGAAGCACAGATACGCAGTATTTT	CASRGFGGGSTDTQYF
TRBV30	TRBJ1-2	.	.	TGTGCCTGGAGTGTCCCACCCGTCTATGGCTACACCTTC	CAWSVPPVYGYTF
TRBV18	TRBJ1-3	.	few	TGTGCCAGCTCACCGGACCGAAACACCATATATTTT	CASSPDRNTIYF
TRBV7-2	TRBJ2-7	.	.	TGTGCCAGCACCCCGGGGTCCCTGGGCGAGCAGTACTTC	CASTPGSLGEQYF
TRBV29-1	TRBJ2-1	TRBD2	.	TGCAGCGTTTCGGGACTAGTCGGGTTCGGTGAGCAGTTCTTC	CSVSGLVGFGEQFF
TRBV9	TRBJ1-2	TRBD1	few	TGTGCCAGCAAAGGGGACAGCCCCTATGGCTACACCTTC	CASKGDSPYGYTF
TRBV11-3	TRBJ2-2	TRBD2	.	TGTGCCAGCAGCCAAGTGGAAGGAGCGGGAGCCTGGGAGCTGTTTTTT	CASSQVEGAGAWELFF
TRBV28	TRBJ2-7	TRBD1	.	TGTGCCAGCAGTAGACAGGGATCCTACGAGCAGTACTTC	CASSRQGSYEQYF
TRBV30	TRBJ2-6	.	.	TGTGCCTGGAGTATAACTCCTACCCACACCAACGTCCTGACTTTC	CAWSITPTHTNVLTF
TRBV19	TRBJ1-3	.	.	TGTGCCAGGGTCGGACGGCCTCCCTCTGGAAACACCATATATTTT	CARVGRPPSGNTIYF
TRBV6-8	TRBJ1-2	TRBD1	.	TGTGCCAGCAGTTACGGGGTTAACAGGGGTTCCAACTATGGCTACACCTTC	CASSYGVNRGSNYGYTF
TRBV9	TRBJ2-1	.	.	TGTGCCAGCAGCGATTCTAGGGTCTATGAGCAGTTCTTC	CASSDSRVYEQFF
TRBV11-3	TRBJ2-7	.	few	TGTGCCAGCAGCCCCGACATAAACTCCTACGAGCAGTACTTC	CASSPDINSYEQYF
TRBV30	TRBJ2-2	.	.	TGTGCCTGGAGCCGCGGGGTCCGAGGGGAGCTGTTTTTT	CAWSRGVRGELFF
TRBV14	TRBJ1-6	TRBD1	once	TGTGCCAGCATCCAACAGGGGACATGGGATTCACCCCTCCACTTT	CASIQQGTWDSPLHF
TRBV19	TRBJ2-5	.	few	TGTGCCAGTAGTCCCCCCGCGGGGGCGCTGGTGGAGACCCAGTACTTC	CASSPPAGALVETQYF
TRBV6-8	TRBJ1-1	.	.	TGTGCCAGCAGCCCTGGACAGACTGAAGCTTTCTTT	CASSPGQTEAFF
TRBV28	TRBJ1-2	TRBD1	few	TGTGCCAGCAGTTTCGGCAGGGGGCTCGGTGGCTACACCTTC	CASSFGRGLGGYTF
TRBV28	TRBJ1-5	.	.	TGTGCCAGCAGTTTAACAGGGAGAAGCAATCAGCCCCAGCATTTT	CASSLTGRSNQPQHF
TRBV15	TRBJ1-2	.	few	TGTGCCACCAGCAGAGAGACAGGAAACTATGGCTACACCTTC	CATSRETGNYGYTF
TRBV6-8	TRBJ2-5	TRBD1	.	TGTGCCAGCACCACGACAGGGGTGGGAGAGACCCAGTACTTC	CASTTTGVGETQYF
TRBV6-8	TRBJ2-4	.	.	TGTGCCAGCGGTAGGTGTAAGGCCCCGGCGGGCAAAAACATTCAGTACTTC	CASGRCKAPAGKNIQYF
TRBV19	TRBJ2-2	TRBD1	.	TGTGCCTCAACGCGGTTGACAGGGGGCTGGACCGGGGAGCTGTTTTTT	CASTRLTGGWTGELFF